The 4 T cell receptor beta chains below were found in one sample sequenced in a study of beta chain features in type 1 diabetes. Of the isolated RNA, all was reverse transcribed, and so the sequenced material was expressed TCRB transcripts. Some clones are missing from TCRdb's copy, which holds only in-frame ones; the method was immunoSEQ multiplex PCR. The data hold about 40,000 clones, with 45% to 50% observed a single time. Sequencing was performed on central memory CD4+ T cells from blood. These receptor sequences come from a woman aged 18 to 35 in good health.

The CDR3 region has the DNA TGTGCCTGGAGGGGACAGGGGGAGGGCTACACCTTC. Translating it yields CAWRGQGEGYTF. The chain uses TRBV30 and TRBJ1-2; 11 nucleotides agree with TRBD1. The ends lost 3 bases at V and 8 bases at J; junction bases unmatched: 2. Germline CDR1 and CDR2: GTSNPN and SVGIG (reference sequence). The CDR3 totals 12 residues.

A few counts support this clone. This chain joins TRBV5-1 and TRBJ2-3; weak D call: TRBD1 (6 bases). The CDR3 has 14 amino acids. Germline CDR1 reads SGHRS; CDR2 reads YFSETQ. The V end was cut by 3 bases, the J end by 5 bases, with 13 bases between. CDR3 nucleotides: TGCGCCAGCAGCTCCGGGACACAAGGAGATACGCAGTATTTT. Residues: CASSSGTQGDTQYF.

The table lists this clone with a few counts. V and J are TRBV21-1 and TRBJ2-7; the table gives TRBD1 as D, unverified against the DNA. TRBV21-1 is listed as a pseudogene. The CDR3 is 12 amino acids. The CDR3 loop reads CASSKAQVVASF. The CDR3 coding sequence is TGTGCCAGCAGCAAAGCGCAGGTTGTCGCTTCCTTC.

This clone was seen a single time. The chain is built from TRBV6-4 and TRBJ1-2; D is possibly TRBD1 (5 bases). Trimming removed 6 bases at V and 4 bases at J, with 12 bases between. Germline V gene sequence: CDR1 MRHNA, CDR2 SNTAGT. The CDR3 consists of 13 residues. CDR3 DNA: TGTGCCAGCAGCGCAGGGTCGGGCTATGGCTACACCTTC. Translated, it gives CASSAGSGYGYTF.